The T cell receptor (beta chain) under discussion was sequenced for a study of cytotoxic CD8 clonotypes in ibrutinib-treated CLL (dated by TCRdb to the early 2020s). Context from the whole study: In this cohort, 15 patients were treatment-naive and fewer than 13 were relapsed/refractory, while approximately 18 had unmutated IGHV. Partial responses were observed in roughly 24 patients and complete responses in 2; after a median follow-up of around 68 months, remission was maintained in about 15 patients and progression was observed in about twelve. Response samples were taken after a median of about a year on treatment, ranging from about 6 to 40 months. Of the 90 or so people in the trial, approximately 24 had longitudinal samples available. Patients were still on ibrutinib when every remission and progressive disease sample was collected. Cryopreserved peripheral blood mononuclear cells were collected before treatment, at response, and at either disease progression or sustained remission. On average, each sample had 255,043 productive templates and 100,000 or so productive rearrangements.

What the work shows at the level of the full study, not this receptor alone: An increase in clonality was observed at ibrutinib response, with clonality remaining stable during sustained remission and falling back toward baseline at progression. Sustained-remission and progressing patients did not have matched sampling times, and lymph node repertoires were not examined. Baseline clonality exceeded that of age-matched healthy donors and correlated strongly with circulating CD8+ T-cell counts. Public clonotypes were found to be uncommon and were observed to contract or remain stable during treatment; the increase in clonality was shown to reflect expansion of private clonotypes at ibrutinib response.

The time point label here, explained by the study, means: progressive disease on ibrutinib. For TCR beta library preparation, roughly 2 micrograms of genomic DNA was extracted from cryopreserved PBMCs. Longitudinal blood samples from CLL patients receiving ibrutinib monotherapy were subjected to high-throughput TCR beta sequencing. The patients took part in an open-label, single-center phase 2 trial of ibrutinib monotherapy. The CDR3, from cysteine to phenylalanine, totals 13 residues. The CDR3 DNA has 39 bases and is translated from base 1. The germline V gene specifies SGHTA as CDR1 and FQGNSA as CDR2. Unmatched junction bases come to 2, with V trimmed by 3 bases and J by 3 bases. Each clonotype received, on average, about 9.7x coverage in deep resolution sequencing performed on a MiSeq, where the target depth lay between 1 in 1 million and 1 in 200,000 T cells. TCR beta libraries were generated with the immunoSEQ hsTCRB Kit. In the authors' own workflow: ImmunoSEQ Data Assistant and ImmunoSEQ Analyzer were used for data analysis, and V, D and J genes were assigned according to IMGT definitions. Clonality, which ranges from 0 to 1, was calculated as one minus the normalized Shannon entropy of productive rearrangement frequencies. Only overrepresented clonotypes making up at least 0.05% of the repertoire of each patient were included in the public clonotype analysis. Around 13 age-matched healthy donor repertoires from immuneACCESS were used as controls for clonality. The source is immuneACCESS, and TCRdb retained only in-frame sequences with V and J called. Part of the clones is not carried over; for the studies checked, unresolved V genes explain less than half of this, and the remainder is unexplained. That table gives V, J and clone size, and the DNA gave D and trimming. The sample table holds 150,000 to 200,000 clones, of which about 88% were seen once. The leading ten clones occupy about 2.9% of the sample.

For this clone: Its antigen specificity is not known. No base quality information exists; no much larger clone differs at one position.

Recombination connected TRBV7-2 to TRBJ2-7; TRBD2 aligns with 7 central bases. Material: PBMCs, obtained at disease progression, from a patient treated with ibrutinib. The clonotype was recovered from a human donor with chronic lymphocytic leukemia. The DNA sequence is TGTGCCAGCAGCTTCGCGGGGGACTACGAGCAGTACTTC. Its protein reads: CASSFAGDYEQYF.